This TCR beta chain was retrieved from a study of beta chain features in type 1 diabetes. Study-wide findings and caveats: Resolution of whether HLA type affects TCRB rearrangement was not achieved here. Insertions at VDJ junctions were less frequent in type 1 diabetes patients. These patients also deleted more nucleotides at the same junctions. In every one of the four CD4+ subsets, TCRB CDR3s were moderately but significantly shorter in Type 1 diabetes patients.

A remark on this clone: As yet, its antigen is unknown.

The authors sorted CD4+ naive, central memory, regulatory and stem cell-like memory cells via CD45RO/CCR7/CD25/CD127/CD95/CD27. The CDR3 spans 13 residues. Germline V lookup: CDR1 SGHRS, CDR2 YFSETQ. Trimming left V 7 bases short and J 5 bases short, with 16 bases between. Every isolated RNA sample was fully reverse transcribed, so sequencing captured expressed TCRB transcripts. Measured with immunoSEQ multiplex PCR; TCRdb has only the in-frame clones, and not every one. The table includes around 40,000 clones, roughly 70% detected once. The gene calls are TRBV5-1 and TRBJ2-7; maybe TRBD1 (6 bases). Material: Tregs from blood. The sequence was obtained from a woman between 18 and 29 years old with type 1 diabetes. The CDR3 region has the DNA TGCGCCAGCGCCGTTTTGACAGGTGACGAGCAGTACTTC. Protein product: CASAVLTGDEQYF.